The clone carrying this TCR beta chain was picked up many times. The CDR3 spans 14 residues. The V gene lost 0 bases and the J gene lost 6 bases, with 15 bases spanning the gap. Germline CDR1 reads DFQATT; CDR2 reads SNEGSKA (reference sequence). The sample belongs to a study of prognosis after radiotherapy for stage I lung cancer. On the study more broadly: Median age was around 70 years (roughly 50 to 90) among 10 to 15 men and a handful of women.

The TCR beta CDR3 region was amplified from genomic DNA, with two rounds of multiplex PCR being used for the amplification. With primers specific to each TRBV and TRBJ gene, the first-round PCR was performed. In TCRdb, the multiplex PCR reads were re-called with MiXCR into one record per CDR3 protein. This table holds 15,000 or so distinct CDR3 sequences, around 40% found once. This receptor was obtained from a donor at least 50 years old with non-small cell lung cancer. The genes are TRBV20-1 and TRBJ2-7; possibly TRBD1 for D (7 bases). Source: PBMCs, taken before or after stereotactic body radiation therapy (not recorded which). The DNA for the CDR3 is TGCAGTGCTAGAGATGGAGGGGGCGGTTCCGAGCAGTACTTC. It codes for CSARDGGGGSEQYF.